The 5 T cell receptor beta chains presented below share a single source sample, sequenced in a study of cytomegalovirus exposure and HLA in healthy donors. PCR amplification relied on 60 Vbeta primers (plus 13 Jbeta primers). The table came from immunoSEQ multiplex PCR; TCRdb's copy has only in-frame clones and leaves some out. This sample contains roughly 74,000 clones. Material: PBMCs. These receptors were obtained from a female donor in good health and CMV-seropositive.

The rearrangement uses TRBV5-6 and TRBJ1-2; unclear D gene. Germline loops: CDR1 SGHDT, CDR2 YYEEEE. The CDR3 contains 13 residues. Trimming took off 0 bases at V and 6 bases at J, with 9 bases between the two ends. The CDR3 sequence: CASSLGYGNGYTF. CDR3 DNA sequence: TGTGCCAGCAGCTTGGGGTACGGGAATGGCTACACCTTC.

The chain joins TRBV5-1 to TRBJ1-2; TRBD1 aligns across 12 bases. This CDR3 region has 14 residues. The germline V gene has CDR1 SGHRS and CDR2 YFSETQ. V lost 3 bases to trimming and J lost 6 bases; unmatched junction nucleotides: 3. The CDR3 nucleotides read TGCGCCAGCAGCTGGGACAGGGGGCAAGATGGCTACACCTTC. Translated: CASSWDRGQDGYTF.

The gene calls are TRBV9 and TRBJ2-3, with D tentatively TRBD1 (6 bases). The CDR3 spans 15 residues. The V gene lost 0 bases and the J gene lost 4 bases, with 12 bases spanning the gap. The germline CDR1 and CDR2 sequences are SGDLS and YYNGEE. This CDR3 reads CASSVEGHSPDTQYF. DNA of the CDR3: TGTGCCAGCAGCGTAGAGGGACACTCCCCAGATACGCAGTATTTT.

The V call is TRBV28, the J call TRBJ1-2, with D perhaps TRBD1 (5 bases). CDR1 is MDHEN, CDR2 SYDVKM, per germline. The V gene lost 5 bases and the J gene lost 4 bases, with 11 bases spanning the gap. This CDR3 spans 13 amino acids. This CDR3 reads CASSRTQGYGYTF. Written as DNA, the CDR3 is TGTGCCAGCAGTCGGACCCAGGGCTATGGCTACACCTTC.

The chain links TRBV6-5 to TRBJ2-7, with D perhaps matching TRBD1 (7 bases). Trimming removed 2 bases at V and 4 bases at J, with 18 bases between. From germline, CDR1 is MNHEY and CDR2 SVGAGI. CDR3 length equals 16 residues. In nucleotides, the CDR3 is TGTGCCAGCAGTTACGCGCAGGGGGGATCGATTTACGAGCAGTACTTC. Translated: CASSYAQGGSIYEQYF.